These 27 T cell receptor beta chains were sequenced from one sample in a study of blood T cell repertoires in COVID-19. Measured with immunoSEQ multiplex PCR; TCRdb has only the in-frame clones, and not every one. This sample has some 120,000 clones, with around 88% found just once. Source material: peripheral blood. The receptor source for this set is a woman aged 50 to 65 who had recovered from COVID-19.

This chain uses TRBV10-3 with TRBJ1-1, with D uncertain. The CDR3 is 15 residues long. V was clipped by 10 bases and J by 4 bases, with 22 bases between them. Germline CDR1 is ENHRY and CDR2 is SYGVKD. The CDR3 here is CATLPGLMAGTEAFF. The CDR3 nucleotides are TGTGCCACGCTACCGGGCCTTATGGCGGGCACTGAAGCTTTCTTT.

J is TRBJ2-7 and V is TRBV11-3; possible D gene TRBD2, 5 bases. Germline CDR1 is SGHNT and CDR2 is YENEEA. The V and J ends lost 5 bases and 3 bases respectively, with 20 bases between them. This CDR3 is built from 16 residues. This CDR3 reads CASSDPPGSADYEQYF. The CDR3 DNA follows: TGTGCCAGCAGCGACCCCCCCGGTAGCGCCGACTACGAGCAGTACTTC.

V gene TRBV19 combines with J gene TRBJ1-5; 9 positions match TRBD1. The trim removed 4 bases at V and 2 bases at J, leaving 3 bases unmatched. CDR1 is LNHDA and CDR2 is SQIVND in the germline V gene (reference sequence). The length of the CDR3 is 15 residues. CDR3 nucleotides: TGTGCCAGTAGTAAGGACAGGGGTCGCAATCAGCCCCAGCATTTT. This encodes CASSKDRGRNQPQHF.

This chain links TRBV6-5 with TRBJ1-6; unclear D gene. The CDR3 contains 14 residues. Trimming shortened V by 6 bases and J by 8 bases, and 14 bases separated the two germline ends. Germline V lookup: CDR1 MNHEY, CDR2 SVGAGI. The CDR3 region is CASRAGSWDSPLHF. CDR3 coding DNA: TGTGCCAGCAGGGCGGGATCCTGGGATTCACCCCTCCACTTT.

The chain carries TRBV19 and TRBJ2-2, with 7 bases aligning to TRBD1. The V gene end was trimmed by 6 bases and the J gene end by 4 bases; junction bases not matched to a gene: 5. CDR3 length equals 14 residues. Germline CDR1 reads LNHDA; CDR2 reads SQIVND (reference sequence). CDR3 region: CASSWGQPTGELFF. The CDR3 nucleotides are TGTGCCAGTAGCTGGGGACAGCCCACCGGGGAGCTGTTTTTT.

The chain uses TRBV5-1 and TRBJ1-1, with D possibly TRBD1 on 6 matching bases. V lost 4 bases to trimming and J lost 1 base, with 20 bases between them. This CDR3 comprises 17 residues. The germline CDR1 and CDR2 sequences are SGHRS and YFSETQ. CDR3 loop: CASSLRDSQGPNTEAFF. In nucleotides, the CDR3 is TGCGCCAGCAGCCTGAGAGATTCACAGGGCCCGAACACTGAAGCTTTCTTT. Based on the CDR3 plus reference TRBV5-1 and TRBJ1-1, the full variable domain is KAGVTQTPRYLIKTRGQQVTLSCSPISGHRSVSWYQQTPGQGLQFLFEYFSETQRNKGNFPGRFSGRQFSNSRSEMNVSTLELGDSALYLCASSLRDSQGPNTEAFFGQGTRLTVV.

This clone was recorded a few times. This chain joins TRBV25-1 and TRBJ2-2; 8 bases line up with TRBD1. V lost 4 bases, J lost 6 bases, and 13 bases stayed unmatched. The CDR3 spans 17 residues. Looked up from germline, CDR1 is MGHDK and CDR2 is SYGVNS. This chain's CDR3 is CASSGGKTGGYAGELFF. CDR3 bases: TGTGCCAGCAGTGGGGGAAAAACAGGGGGTTACGCCGGGGAGCTGTTTTTT. The full variable domain, in which reference TRBV25-1 and TRBJ2-2 provide the parts outside the CDR3, is EADIYQTPRYLVIGTGKKITLECSQTMGHDKMYWYQQDPGMELHLIHYSYGVNSTEKGDLSSESTVSRIRTEHFPLTLESARPSHTSQYLCASSGGKTGGYAGELFFGEGSRLTVL.

The DNA for the CDR3 is TGTGCCAGCTCATCGTTGGGACAGGGGGCCACTGAAGCTTTCTTT. The encoded protein is CASSSLGQGATEAFF. The chain recombines TRBV18 with TRBJ1-1, with TRBD1 identical over 12 bases. Germline V CDR1 and CDR2: KGHSH, LQKENI. Trimming at V came to 5 bases and at J to 4 bases, leaving 5 bases not matched to a gene. The CDR3 spans 15 residues.

The V call is TRBV2, the J call TRBJ2-5; D is unresolved. This CDR3 spans 13 amino acids. CDR1 and CDR2 (germline): SNHLY, FYNNEI. V was cut by 6 bases and J by 5 bases, with 13 bases left in between. CDR3 in amino acids: CASRYYGQETQYF. CDR3 nucleotide sequence: TGTGCCAGCAGGTATTATGGGCAGGAGACCCAGTACTTC.

V and J are TRBV11-2 and TRBJ1-4; D is possibly TRBD1 (6 bases). The CDR3 is made up of 14 amino acids. V dropped 6 bases and J dropped 7 bases, with 15 bases sitting between them. Germline-derived CDR1 and CDR2 are SGHAT and FQNNGV. The CDR3 region has the DNA TGTGCCAGCAGTCCGACGAGGGGGAGTGAAAAACTGTTTTTT. Translation gives CASSPTRGSEKLFF.

This chain uses TRBV9 with TRBJ2-5; 9 bases agree with TRBD2. The CDR3 has 14 amino acids. Looked up from germline, CDR1 is SGDLS and CDR2 is YYNGEE. Trimming cost V 2 bases and J 6 bases; bases outside gene matches: 5. The CDR3 spells CASSVLSGGKTQYF. The CDR3 coding sequence is TGTGCCAGCAGCGTTCTTAGCGGGGGCAAGACCCAGTACTTC.

This rearrangement joins TRBV5-5 to TRBJ2-7; 7 positions match TRBD1. Germline CDR1 and CDR2: SGHKS and YYEKEE (reference sequence). Germline trimming cut 4 bases from V and 2 bases from J; bases unmatched to any gene: 6. The CDR3 runs 14 residues. The CDR3: CASSPRGQAYEQYF. The CDR3 DNA is TGTGCCAGCAGCCCTAGAGGACAGGCCTACGAGCAGTACTTC.

J is TRBJ1-5 and V is TRBV5-6; the match to TRBD1 covers 10 bases. The CDR3 loop spans 18 amino acids. Germline CDR1 is SGHDT and CDR2 is YYEEEE. V dropped 4 bases and J dropped 3; count of bases not matched to a gene: 13. The CDR3 reads CASSLRRQGAMDNQPQHF. The CDR3 DNA reads TGTGCCAGCAGCCTCCGGAGACAGGGGGCGATGGACAATCAGCCCCAGCATTTT. Full variable domain (outside the CDR3, taken from reference TRBV5-6 and TRBJ1-5): DAGVTQSPTHLIKTRGQQVTLRCSPKSGHDTVSWYQQALGQGPQFIFQYYEEEERQRGNFPDRFSGHQFPNYSSELNVNALLLGDSALYLCASSLRRQGAMDNQPQHFGDGTRLSIL.

The chain combines TRBV5-1 with TRBJ1-1; TRBD1 is a possible D gene (5 bases). Trimming stripped 1 base from V and 4 bases from J, with 14 bases between. CDR1 is SGHRS and CDR2 is YFSETQ in the germline V gene. The CDR3 runs to 15 residues. CDR3 bases: TGCGCCAGCAGCTTGTCAGGCAGGGTGGGCACTGAAGCTTTCTTT. It specifies CASSLSGRVGTEAFF. The entire variable domain, with the rest obtained from reference TRBV5-1 and TRBJ1-1, is as follows: KAGVTQTPRYLIKTRGQQVTLSCSPISGHRSVSWYQQTPGQGLQFLFEYFSETQRNKGNFPGRFSGRQFSNSRSEMNVSTLELGDSALYLCASSLSGRVGTEAFFGQGTRLTVV.

The V gene is TRBV18, the J gene TRBJ2-1, with 10 nucleotides matching TRBD2. CDR3 length: 18 residues. The germline V gene has CDR1 KGHSH and CDR2 LQKENI. With V trimmed by 1 base and J by 5 bases, 11 bases remained unmatched. The CDR3 reads CASSPRLAGVVWDNEQFF. CDR3 nucleotide sequence: TGTGCCAGCTCACCACGACTAGCGGGTGTGGTTTGGGACAATGAGCAGTTCTTC. The whole variable domain, filled in from reference TRBV18 and TRBJ2-1, reads NAGVMQNPRHLVRRRGQEARLRCSPMKGHSHVYWYRQLPEEGLKFMVYLQKENIIDESGMPKERFSAEFPKEGPSILRIQQVVRGDSAAYFCASSPRLAGVVWDNEQFFGPGTRLTVL.

The rearrangement links TRBV4-1 to TRBJ1-5; D uncertain. The CDR3 has 12 residues. Trimming cost V 8 bases and J 5 bases, with 10 bases left between them. Germline CDR1 is MGHRA and CDR2 is YSYEKL. As DNA, the CDR3 is TGCGCCAGCCGAGAAGCCCATCAGCCCCAGCATTTT. This sequence encodes CASREAHQPQHF.

The genes are TRBV2 and TRBJ1-4; 7 nucleotides line up with TRBD1. V dropped 0 bases and J dropped 5; count of bases not matched to a gene: 6. There are 16 residues in the CDR3. CDR1 SNHLY and CDR2 FYNNEI come from the germline V gene. The CDR3 here is CASSEAPTGRNEKLFF. CDR3 coding DNA: TGTGCCAGCAGTGAAGCGCCGACAGGGCGGAATGAAAAACTGTTTTTT.

V is TRBV18 and J is TRBJ1-4, with a weak D call TRBD1 (6 bases). The germline CDR1 and CDR2 sequences are KGHSH and LQKENI. The CDR3 length is 14 residues. Trimming left V 1 base short and J 3 bases short, with 6 bases between. DNA of the CDR3: TGTGCCAGCTCACCACAGGGGGCTAATGAAAAACTGTTTTTT. It is translated as CASSPQGANEKLFF.

This clone occurred once. The genes are TRBV5-1 and TRBJ2-1; no definite D call. The germline gives CDR1 SGHRS, CDR2 YFSETQ. Between the trimmed V and J ends, which lost 4 bases and 12 bases, there was a span of 14 bases. This CDR3 contains 12 residues. The CDR3 sequence is CASSPLGSAQFF. CDR3 DNA sequence: TGCGCCAGCAGCCCTCTAGGTTCAGCGCAGTTCTTC.

The genes are TRBV28 and TRBJ2-6; D may be TRBD1 (5 bases). CDR1 is MDHEN, CDR2 SYDVKM, per germline. The CDR3 covers 16 residues. Trimming removed 8 bases from V and 2 bases from J, with 16 bases in between. The CDR3 bases are TGTGCCAGCCGAGGACACTCCGTCGCTGGGGCCAACGTCCTGACTTTC. Translated, it gives CASRGHSVAGANVLTF.

The chain employs TRBV3-1 (or the pseudogene TRBV3-2) and TRBJ1-2; maybe TRBD1 (6 bases). Germline V gives CDR1 LGHDT, CDR2 YNNKEL (reference sequence). This CDR3 spans 14 amino acids. V was clipped by 5 bases and J by 6 bases, with 16 bases between them. CDR3 amino acids: CASSFRTAYNGYTF. As DNA, the CDR3 is TGTGCCAGCAGCTTCCGGACAGCATATAATGGCTACACCTTC.

The chain is built from TRBV6-5 and TRBJ1-6; 9 bases align to TRBD1. CDR3 length equals 15 residues. The germline CDR1 and CDR2 sequences are MNHEY and SVGAGI. Trimming removed 6 bases from V and 3 bases from J; junction bases left unmatched: 3. The CDR3 sequence: CASRETGGYNSPLHF. In DNA, the CDR3 is TGTGCCAGCAGGGAGACAGGGGGCTATAATTCACCCCTCCACTTT.

J is TRBJ2-7 and V is TRBV5-1; D possibly corresponds to TRBD1 (6 bases). Germline V lookup: CDR1 SGHRS, CDR2 YFSETQ. This CDR3 is 13 amino acids long. Trimming left V 4 bases short and J 2 bases short, with 10 bases between. The CDR3 here is CASSIQGTYEQYF. DNA for the CDR3: TGCGCCAGCAGCATACAGGGAACCTACGAGCAGTACTTC.

This clone was observed a few times. V is TRBV25-1 and J is TRBJ2-1; TRBD1 aligns across 8 bases. J lost 10 bases, V lost 6 bases, and 11 bases had no gene match. Germline CDR1 and CDR2: MGHDK and SYGVNS. The CDR3 spans 14 residues. As DNA, the CDR3 is TGTGCCAGCAGGGACAGGGACAGCGAGCGAGAGCAGTTCTTC. Its translation: CASRDRDSEREQFF.

The chain combines TRBV6-7 with TRBJ2-3; D is possibly TRBD1 (6 bases). TRBV6-7 is given ORF status, its function remaining uncertain. The CDR3 runs to 17 residues. Trimming removed 6 bases at V and 2 bases at J, with 21 bases between. CDR3 nucleotide sequence: TGTGCCAGCAGCCCCTACAGGGTCTTTGAGGACACAGATACGCAGTATTTT. Residues: CASSPYRVFEDTDTQYF.

The rearrangement uses TRBV28 and TRBJ2-1; 11 nucleotides line up with TRBD2. After removal of 6 bases from V and 8 bases from J, the junction contained 6 bases not matched to a gene. This CDR3 is built from 14 residues. CDR1 MDHEN and CDR2 SYDVKM come from the germline V gene. The CDR3 DNA reads TGTGCCAGCAGACTAGCGGGAGCCGGTCATGAGCAGTTCTTC. Protein product: CASRLAGAGHEQFF.

This clone was seen a handful of times. The chain recombines TRBV18 with TRBJ1-6, with D possibly being TRBD1 (6 bases). The CDR3 has 14 amino acids. Germline V lookup: CDR1 KGHSH, CDR2 LQKENI. V lost 4 bases and J lost 7, with 11 bases in between. CDR3 residues: CASSQDRKNSPLHF. The CDR3 DNA reads TGTGCCAGCTCACAGGACAGAAAGAATTCACCCCTCCACTTT.